One sample yielded the 31 T cell receptor beta chains listed below, sequenced in a study of blood T cell repertoires in COVID-19. This table comes from immunoSEQ multiplex PCR, and its TCRdb copy is limited to in-frame clones, with some not included. The sample records 200,000 to 300,000 clones, approximately 86% being singletons. The sequenced material came from peripheral blood. The receptors were sampled from a woman in her fifties or sixties with COVID-19, enrolled during active disease.

This clone was seen once. The rearrangement uses TRBV30 and TRBJ1-4; a weak D match, TRBD1 (5 bases). The CDR3 is 13 amino acids. Trimming removed 8 bases at V and 8 bases at J, with 18 bases between. Germline CDR1 reads GTSNPN; CDR2 reads SVGIG (reference sequence). CDR3 amino acids: CAIEGGAREKLFF. The CDR3 DNA is TGTGCCATTGAGGGAGGGGCGAGGGAAAAACTGTTTTTT. Complete variable domain (other parts from reference TRBV30 and TRBJ1-4): SQTIHQWPATLVQPVGSPLSLECTVEGTSNPNLYWYRQAAGRGLQLLFYSVGIGQISSEVPQNLSASRPQDRQFILSSKKLLLSDSGFYLCAIEGGAREKLFFGSGTQLSVL.

This chain joins TRBV3-1 (or the pseudogene TRBV3-2) and TRBJ1-2, with 7 nucleotides matching TRBD1. The CDR3 loop spans 16 amino acids. J gave up 0 bases and V 1 base, and 5 bases lay outside the gene matches. From germline, CDR1 is LGHDT and CDR2 YNNKEL (reference sequence). This CDR3 reads CASSQGIQGTNYGYTF. The CDR3 DNA is TGTGCCAGCAGCCAAGGGATACAGGGGACTAACTATGGCTACACCTTC.

The rearrangement joins TRBV27 to TRBJ1-4, with TRBD1 matching over 8 bases. V was pared by 7 bases and J by 7 bases, with 8 bases of the junction left unmatched. This CDR3 region has 14 residues. Germline V CDR1 and CDR2: MNHEY, SMNVEV (reference sequence). CDR3 sequence: CASTNRGRGEKLFF. The CDR3 DNA reads TGTGCCAGCACAAACAGGGGGAGGGGTGAAAAACTGTTTTTT.

This sequence joins TRBV6-5 and TRBJ1-2; maybe TRBD1 (5 bases). CDR3 length equals 14 residues. The germline gives CDR1 MNHEY, CDR2 SVGAGI. V dropped 2 bases and J dropped 5 bases, with 12 bases sitting between them. The CDR3 DNA follows: TGTGCCAGCAGTTACAACAGTAGGGGTTATGGCTACACCTTC. Amino acid sequence: CASSYNSRGYGYTF.

The rearrangement links TRBV19 to TRBJ2-1, with 9 bases matching TRBD1. The CDR3 spans 18 residues. Germline V gene data show CDR1 as LNHDA and CDR2 as SQIVND (reference sequence). V was pared by 6 bases and J by 1 base, with 13 bases of the junction left unmatched. The chain's CDR3 is CASSSEKGTGKSYNEQFF. The CDR3 DNA reads as TGTGCCAGTAGCTCTGAAAAAGGGACAGGGAAGTCCTACAATGAGCAGTTCTTC.

The V call is TRBV13, the J call TRBJ2-1; 13 nucleotides agree with TRBD2. Germline V gene sequence: CDR1 PRHDT, CDR2 FYEKMQ (reference sequence). V dropped 1 base and J dropped 10; count of bases not matched to a gene: 4. The length of the CDR3 is 15 residues. DNA of the CDR3: TGTGCCAGCAGCTTAGAAGGACTAGCGGGAGTCGAGCAGTTCTTC. Protein: CASSLEGLAGVEQFF.

The V gene is TRBV9, the J gene TRBJ2-3, with a weak D call TRBD1 (6 bases). The CDR3 is 15 amino acids. Germline-derived CDR1 and CDR2 are SGDLS and YYNGEE. V dropped 3 bases and J dropped 2 bases, with 13 bases sitting between them. CDR3 amino acids: CASSAGVTDTDTQYF. CDR3 DNA: TGTGCCAGCAGCGCAGGGGTTACGGACACAGATACGCAGTATTTT.

The genes are TRBV6-6 and TRBJ1-1; tentative D call: TRBD1 (6 bases). Germline CDR1 and CDR2: MNHNY and SVGAGI (reference sequence). The CDR3 length is 14 residues. V shed 7 bases and J shed 3 bases, with 15 bases lying between them. The DNA of the CDR3 is TGTGCCAGCAAAAGGGCCAGGGGAGACACTGAAGCTTTCTTT. This encodes CASKRARGDTEAFF.

V usage is TRBV12-3 or TRBV12-4 and J usage is TRBJ1-2, with TRBD1 as a possible D gene (5 bases). V was trimmed by 5 bases and J by 6 bases, leaving 13 bases between them. This CDR3 region has 13 residues. CDR3 DNA: TGTGCCAGCAGTCCCCGACAGAATGATGGCTACACCTTC. Translating gives CASSPRQNDGYTF.

This clone has just a few counts. This rearrangement joins TRBV18 to TRBJ1-5, with 9 bases lining up with TRBD1. CDR1 is KGHSH, CDR2 LQKENI, per germline. With V trimmed by 3 bases and J by 4 bases, 10 bases remained unmatched. The length of the CDR3 is 17 residues. The CDR3: CASSPQQGAVRNQPQHF. The CDR3 nucleotides read TGTGCCAGCTCACCTCAACAGGGGGCTGTTCGGAATCAGCCCCAGCATTTT.

The chain carries TRBV7-9 and TRBJ2-7; TRBD1 aligns across 7 bases. Trimming at V came to 4 bases and at J to 6 bases, leaving 12 bases not matched to a gene. The CDR3 is 15 residues long. CDR1 and CDR2 (germline): SEHNR, FQNEAQ (reference sequence). In DNA, the CDR3 is TGTGCCAGCAGCTCTAATTCCGGGACAGTGGGCGAGCAGTACTTC. Encoded protein: CASSSNSGTVGEQYF.

The V call is TRBV19, the J call TRBJ1-5; the match to TRBD1 covers 9 bases. CDR3 length: 15 amino acids. With V trimmed by 6 bases and J by 5 bases, 8 bases remained unmatched. The germline CDR1 and CDR2 sequences are LNHDA and SQIVND (reference sequence). DNA for the CDR3: TGTGCCAGTAGGGGTGGGACAGGGTTCCATCAGCCCCAGCATTTT. This translates into CASRGGTGFHQPQHF.

This clone appeared once. This CDR3 reads CASRGSGTGELFF. CDR3 nucleotide sequence: TGTGCCAGCCGCGGGAGTGGCACCGGGGAGCTGTTTTTT. The rearrangement uses TRBV7-2 and TRBJ2-2; TRBD2 matches 7 bases. The V gene's germline CDR1 is SGHTA and CDR2 FQGNSA. J was trimmed by 4 bases and V by 8 bases; bases with no gene match: 4. This CDR3 is 13 amino acids long.

Ten or more counts support this clone. This rearrangement joins TRBV4-2 to TRBJ2-2, with TRBD2 matching over 12 bases. This CDR3 is built from 18 residues. V gave up 4 bases and J gave up 7 bases; unmatched junction bases: 13. Germline CDR1 is LGHNA and CDR2 is YNFKEQ. The CDR3 loop reads CASSPAPSGRAMGGELFF. The DNA of the CDR3 is TGTGCCAGCAGCCCCGCGCCTAGCGGGAGGGCCATGGGCGGGGAGCTGTTTTTT.

The chain combines TRBV10-1 with TRBJ1-1, with TRBD1 matching 9 bases. CDR1 WNHNN and CDR2 SYGVQD come from the germline V gene (reference sequence). The CDR3 has 12 amino acids. With 9 bases clipped from V and 10 bases from J, the junction kept 9 bases outside the gene matches. The CDR3 reads CASPQGALGAFF. CDR3 nucleotides: TGCGCCAGTCCACAGGGGGCGCTCGGAGCTTTCTTT.

The chain uses TRBV2 and TRBJ2-1, with 9 bases fitting TRBD2. The germline V gene has CDR1 SNHLY and CDR2 FYNNEI. This CDR3 is 12 amino acids long. J gave up 8 bases and V 6 bases, and 2 bases lay outside the gene matches. The CDR3 sequence: CASRRLADEQFF. CDR3 DNA sequence: TGTGCCAGCAGGAGACTAGCGGATGAGCAGTTCTTC.

The V gene is TRBV3-1 (or the pseudogene TRBV3-2), the J gene TRBJ2-5; 8 nucleotides match TRBD2. CDR3 length equals 13 residues. The ends lost 5 bases at V and 2 bases at J; junction bases unmatched: 1. Germline V gene sequence: CDR1 LGHDT, CDR2 YNNKEL (reference sequence). CDR3 sequence: CASSASGQETQYF. The CDR3 DNA reads as TGTGCCAGCAGCGCTAGCGGGCAAGAGACCCAGTACTTC.

This clone has just a few counts. This chain connects TRBV4-2 to TRBJ2-1, with 12 bases that match TRBD2. V gave up 1 base and J gave up 8 bases; unmatched junction bases: 3. This CDR3 region has 15 residues. The germline V gene encodes CDR1 LGHNA and CDR2 YNFKEQ. The CDR3 loop reads CASSQGTSGKYEQFF. CDR3 DNA sequence: TGTGCCAGCAGCCAAGGGACTAGCGGGAAGTATGAGCAGTTCTTC.

V and J are TRBV5-1 and TRBJ1-1; 7 bases align to TRBD1. CDR1 is SGHRS and CDR2 is YFSETQ in the germline V gene. The trim removed 0 bases at V and 5 bases at J, leaving 7 bases unmatched. The CDR3 runs to 15 residues. The CDR3 protein is CASSLVTGVGTEAFF. CDR3 nucleotides: TGCGCCAGCAGCTTGGTAACAGGGGTTGGGACTGAAGCTTTCTTT. The whole variable domain, remainder taken from reference TRBV5-1 and TRBJ1-1, is KAGVTQTPRYLIKTRGQQVTLSCSPISGHRSVSWYQQTPGQGLQFLFEYFSETQRNKGNFPGRFSGRQFSNSRSEMNVSTLELGDSALYLCASSLVTGVGTEAFFGQGTRLTVV.

This clone is a singleton in its sample. The V gene is TRBV7-8, the J gene TRBJ1-3; 8 nucleotides line up with TRBD1. The CDR3 covers 16 residues. Germline V gene sequence: CDR1 SGHVS, CDR2 FQNEAQ. V shed 5 bases and J 1 base; nucleotides not matched to a gene: 7. CDR3 bases: TGTGCCAGCAGCGTACGGACAGGGAGGTCTGGAAACACCATATATTTT. Its translation is CASSVRTGRSGNTIYF.

V gene TRBV9 combines with J gene TRBJ2-3; 7 nucleotides line up with TRBD1. Germline CDR1 is SGDLS and CDR2 is YYNGEE. V shed 0 bases and J 5 bases; nucleotides not matched to a gene: 3. The CDR3 covers 14 residues. The CDR3 reads CASSVAHRGDTQYF. DNA for the CDR3: TGTGCCAGCAGCGTAGCTCACAGGGGAGATACGCAGTATTTT.

The J gene is TRBJ2-2, the V gene TRBV6-5; weak D call: TRBD2 (6 bases). With 5 bases removed from V and 5 bases from J, the gap between germline ends came to 9 bases. Germline V gene sequence: CDR1 MNHEY, CDR2 SVGAGI. The CDR3 totals 13 residues. This chain's CDR3 is CASSPGGTGELFF. The CDR3, as DNA: TGTGCCAGCAGTCCCGGGGGAACCGGGGAGCTGTTTTTT.

The V call is TRBV27, the J call TRBJ2-1; D not certain. The germline V and J ends were trimmed by 5 bases and 1 base, with 12 bases remaining between them. From germline, CDR1 is MNHEY and CDR2 SMNVEV (reference sequence). The CDR3 sequence is 15 residues long. The CDR3 nucleotides read TGTGCCAGCAGTCCCCCCGGAGTTTCCTACAATGAGCAGTTCTTC. Its protein product is CASSPPGVSYNEQFF.

As DNA, the CDR3 is TGTGCCAGCGACAGGGGGCTGGGGAACACTGAAGCTTTCTTT. Residues: CASDRGLGNTEAFF. The rearrangement uses TRBV6-5 and TRBJ1-1; 10 nucleotides line up with TRBD1. Germline V CDR1 and CDR2: MNHEY, SVGAGI. CDR3 length: 14 amino acids. V was clipped by 8 bases and J by 1 base; unmatched bases: 4.

The CDR3 sequence: CSASAPGTSGRREQFF. The CDR3 DNA reads as TGCAGTGCTAGTGCCCCCGGGACTAGCGGGAGGAGGGAGCAGTTCTTC. The chain employs TRBV20-1 and TRBJ2-1, with 15 bases aligning to TRBD2. The CDR3 loop spans 16 amino acids. CDR1 is DFQATT, CDR2 SNEGSKA, per germline (reference sequence). With 3 bases clipped from V and 10 bases from J, the junction kept 10 bases outside the gene matches.

The gene calls are TRBV5-1 and TRBJ2-1; 14 bases line up with TRBD2. This CDR3 region has 14 residues. Germline trimming cut 5 bases from V and 15 bases from J; bases unmatched to any gene: 10. CDR1 is SGHRS, CDR2 YFSETQ, per germline. The CDR3: CASSAGTSGRGVFF. Here the CDR3 DNA reads TGCGCCAGCAGTGCCGGGACTAGCGGGAGAGGAGTGTTCTTC.

The chain is built from TRBV7-9 and TRBJ1-2; D unclear. Germline-derived CDR1 and CDR2 are SEHNR and FQNEAQ (reference sequence). The germline V and J ends were trimmed by 5 bases and 2 bases, with 12 bases remaining between them. The CDR3 has 14 amino acids. CDR3: CASSNSGNNYGYTF. CDR3 coding DNA: TGTGCCAGCAGCAACTCCGGGAACAACTATGGCTACACCTTC.

V usage is TRBV24-1 and J usage is TRBJ2-1, with a tentative D call TRBD2 (5 bases). V was pared by 5 bases and J by 6 bases, with 10 bases between. CDR3 size: 13 residues. Germline CDR1 and CDR2: KGHDR and SFDVKD. The CDR3: CATSVGASNEQFF. CDR3 DNA: TGTGCCACCAGTGTGGGAGCGTCCAATGAGCAGTTCTTC.

A note on this clone: The same CDR3 is also encoded by other DNA sequences in this sample. The chain recombines TRBV9 with TRBJ1-6; D unresolved. Germline loops: CDR1 SGDLS, CDR2 YYNGEE. V dropped 0 bases and J dropped 8 bases, with 6 bases sitting between them. This CDR3 is 13 amino acids long. CDR3: CASSVGRDSPLHF. CDR3 sequence (DNA): TGTGCCAGCAGCGTAGGGAGGGATTCACCCCTCCACTTT.

The chain has TRBV13 and TRBJ2-1; 9 positions agree with TRBD1. With V trimmed by 4 bases and J by 2 bases, 3 bases remained unmatched. Germline-derived CDR1 and CDR2 are PRHDT and FYEKMQ (reference sequence). The CDR3 has 15 amino acids. CDR3 sequence reads: CASSSGTGTYNEQFF. DNA for the CDR3: TGTGCCAGCAGCTCCGGGACAGGGACCTACAATGAGCAGTTCTTC.

J is TRBJ2-7 and V is TRBV9; 12 bases are shared with TRBD2. The V gene end was trimmed by 0 bases and the J gene end by 0 bases; junction bases not matched to a gene: 1. The CDR3 totals 16 residues. Germline CDR1 and CDR2: SGDLS and YYNGEE. CDR3 protein: CASSVGLAGDSYEQYF. In DNA form, the CDR3 reads TGTGCCAGCAGCGTAGGACTAGCGGGAGACTCCTACGAGCAGTACTTC.